The clone carrying this T cell receptor beta chain turned up a few times. This sample stems from a study of PD-1 blockade in classical Hodgkin lymphoma. The V gene end was trimmed by 5 bases and the J gene end by 7 bases; junction bases not matched to a gene: 9. The CDR3 runs to 15 residues. The germline CDR1 and CDR2 sequences are SGHTA and FQGTGA. Libraries were prepared by immunoSEQ multiplex PCR; TCRdb keeps only in-frame clonotypes and omits some of them. The data show around 90,000 clones, roughly 78% seen once. The time point here: cycle 4 day 1 (C4D1), after 6 weeks of nivolumab. After autologous stem cell transplantation all patients relapsed, and prior brentuximab vedotin exposure differed between cohorts. Best response was recorded as complete response, partial response or progressive disease.

The V gene is TRBV7-3, the J gene TRBJ2-3; 10 bases fit TRBD2. This sequence originates from a human donor with classical Hodgkin lymphoma. This specimen was peripheral blood mononuclear cells (PBMCs), taken before the fourth cycle of nivolumab. The CDR3 DNA follows: TGTGCCAGCAGCCCCCGGGAGCGGGAGGGAAATACGCAGTATTTT. Amino acids: CASSPREREGNTQYF.